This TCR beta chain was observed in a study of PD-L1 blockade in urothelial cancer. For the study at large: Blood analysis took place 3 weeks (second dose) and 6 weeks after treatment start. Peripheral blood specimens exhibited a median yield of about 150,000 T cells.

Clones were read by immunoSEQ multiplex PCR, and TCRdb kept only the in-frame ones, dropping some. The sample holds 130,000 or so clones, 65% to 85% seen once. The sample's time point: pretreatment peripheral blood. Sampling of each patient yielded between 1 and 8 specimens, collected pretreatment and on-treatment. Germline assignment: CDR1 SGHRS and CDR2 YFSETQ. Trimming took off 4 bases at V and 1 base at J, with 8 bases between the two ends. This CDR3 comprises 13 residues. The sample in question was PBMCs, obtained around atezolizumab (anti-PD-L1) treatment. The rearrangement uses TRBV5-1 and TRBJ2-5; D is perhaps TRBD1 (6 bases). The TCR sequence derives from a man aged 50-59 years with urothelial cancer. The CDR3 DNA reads TGCGCCAGCAGCGGGACATCCCAAGAGACCCAGTACTTC. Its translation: CASSGTSQETQYF. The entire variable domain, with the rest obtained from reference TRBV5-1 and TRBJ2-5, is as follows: KAGVTQTPRYLIKTRGQQVTLSCSPISGHRSVSWYQQTPGQGLQFLFEYFSETQRNKGNFPGRFSGRQFSNSRSEMNVSTLELGDSALYLCASSGTSQETQYFGPGTRLLVL.